This T cell receptor beta chain originates from a study of T cell repertoires in cytomegalovirus infection. In the study overall: Well-studied HLA-B-restricted epitopes and recently identified HLA-C-restricted epitopes of CMV were both used in the study. Carrying CMV and the relevant HLA type showed in public TCR beta signatures. Notes on the study in general: Dominating the ex vivo response were HLA-C-restricted CMV-specific TCR beta clonotypes. Carriers of CMV and the relevant HLA type were discriminated by public TCR beta frequency.

Germline values: CDR1 MNHEY, CDR2 SVGEGT. The CDR3 runs to 13 residues. V lost 2 bases and J 1 base, leaving 6 bases between the germline ends. In TCRdb, the reads were re-called with MiXCR into one record per CDR3 protein. The sample carries approximately 1,000,000 distinct CDR3 sequences, roughly 30% recorded once. There are many counts of this clonotype. Antigen unknown. This chain connects TRBV6-2 or TRBV6-3 to TRBJ2-7; D might be TRBD1 (6 bases). The receptor comes from a human donor in good health (CMV status not recorded). Some clones in this sample may be carry-over from other donors' samples. The sample here was cultured CD8+ T cells from PBMCs, taken from culture after CMV antigen stimulation. As DNA, the CDR3 is TGTGCCAGCAGTTACGGGACATCCTACGAGCAGTACGTC. Translated: CASSYGTSYEQYV.